The sequence of this T cell receptor beta chain was determined in a study of T cells in Graves' hyperthyroidism and ophthalmopathy. The ends were cut back, 5 bases at V and 4 bases at J, with 16 bases in the middle. The germline V gene encodes CDR1 SGHRS and CDR2 YFSETQ. The CDR3 extends over 15 amino acids. This clonotype was detected a few times. Template material for amplifying TCR beta CDR3 regions consisted of RNA transcripts. HTBI primers were the set used in a first-round RT-PCR of the TCR CDR3. TCRdb re-analysed the multiplex PCR reads in MiXCR, keeping a single row per CDR3 protein. The sample carries some 580,000 distinct CDR3 sequences, 15% to 20% recorded once.

J is TRBJ2-1 and V is TRBV5-1; D perhaps matches TRBD2 (7 bases). The clonotype was recovered from a woman aged 40 to 50 with Graves' ophthalmopathy. Sequenced: blood. CDR3 in amino acids: CASRKGGYNYNEQFF. CDR3 bases: TGCGCCAGCAGAAAGGGGGGGTATAATTACAATGAGCAGTTCTTC.